Presented here are 19 T cell receptor beta chains from one specimen sequenced in a study of control samples from healthy donors and cancer patients. TCRdb's copy holds only in-frame clones and misses some; the assay was immunoSEQ multiplex PCR. The sample yields fewer than 100,000 clones, roughly four fifths seen once. Sequencing used blood. The receptors originated from a woman in her sixties in good health.

The CDR3 protein is CASSLDPSAANTGELFF. The CDR3 DNA reads TGTGCCAGCAGCCTCGACCCTTCGGCCGCGAACACCGGGGAGCTGTTTTTT. The chain carries TRBV5-4 and TRBJ2-2; D gene ambiguous. Germline lookup yields CDR1 SGHNT and CDR2 YYREEE (reference sequence). CDR3 length equals 17 residues. Between the trimmed V and J ends, which lost 4 bases and 0 bases, there was a span of 16 bases.

The chain employs TRBV5-1 and TRBJ1-3, with D tentatively TRBD1 (5 bases). V was pared by 7 bases and J by 3 bases, with 17 bases between. The germline V gene encodes CDR1 SGHRS and CDR2 YFSETQ. The CDR3 runs to 15 residues. The CDR3 reads CASSPGHPDGNTIYF. Written as DNA, the CDR3 is TGCGCCAGCTCCCCAGGGCACCCTGATGGAAACACCATATATTTT.

This chain links TRBV5-4 with TRBJ2-1; D is undetermined. This CDR3 has 12 residues. CDR1 SGHNT and CDR2 YYREEE come from the germline V gene (reference sequence). The V and J ends lost 0 bases and 6 bases respectively, with 4 bases between them. The CDR3 is CASSLGVNEQFF. CDR3 bases: TGTGCCAGCAGCTTGGGAGTCAATGAGCAGTTCTTC.

V usage is TRBV5-1 and J usage is TRBJ2-2; D not certain. V lost 1 base, J lost 4 bases, and 11 bases lay in between. Germline CDR1 is SGHRS and CDR2 is YFSETQ. There are 15 residues in the CDR3. The CDR3 DNA sequence: TGCGCCAGCAGCTTGCGCCCACCGGGCACCGGGGAGCTGTTTTTT. Its protein product is CASSLRPPGTGELFF.

CDR3 loop: CASRRTSGSSYNEQFF. As DNA, the CDR3 is TGCGCCAGCAGGCGCACCAGCGGGAGCTCCTACAATGAGCAGTTCTTC. The gene calls are TRBV10-2 and TRBJ2-1; 8 nucleotides align to TRBD2. CDR1 and CDR2 from the germline V gene are WSHSY and SAAADI. CDR3 length: 16 amino acids. The junction had 7 bases not matched to a gene; V was cut back by 6 bases and J by 0 bases.

The CDR3 DNA reads as TGTGCCAGTACCCCCGGCCAGGGACAACGGAACGAGCAGTACTTC. It encodes CASTPGQGQRNEQYF. The gene calls are TRBV19 and TRBJ2-7; D is possibly TRBD1 (6 bases). The CDR3 totals 15 residues. Germline CDR1 reads LNHDA; CDR2 reads SQIVND (reference sequence). V gave up 7 bases and J gave up 5 bases, with 21 bases separating them.

The chain has TRBV19 and TRBJ1-5; maybe TRBD1 (5 bases). The V gene lost 9 bases and the J gene lost 1 base, with 16 bases spanning the gap. Germline V gene sequence: CDR1 LNHDA, CDR2 SQIVND (reference sequence). The CDR3 covers 15 residues. The CDR3 loop reads CASETGGGSNQPQHF. The CDR3 DNA is TGTGCCAGCGAAACAGGTGGTGGGAGCAATCAGCCCCAGCATTTT.

The V call is TRBV5-1, the J call TRBJ1-6; 7 bases are shared with TRBD1. Germline V CDR1 and CDR2: SGHRS, YFSETQ. This CDR3 is built from 15 residues. After removal of 1 base from V and 9 bases from J, the junction contained 7 bases not matched to a gene. The chain's CDR3 is CASSLFDRAASPLHF. CDR3 nucleotide sequence: TGCGCCAGCAGCTTGTTCGACAGGGCGGCTTCACCCCTCCACTTT. Using reference TRBV5-1 and TRBJ1-6 for the parts outside the CDR3, the full variable domain is KAGVTQTPRYLIKTRGQQVTLSCSPISGHRSVSWYQQTPGQGLQFLFEYFSETQRNKGNFPGRFSGRQFSNSRSEMNVSTLELGDSALYLCASSLFDRAASPLHFGNGTRLTVT.

The rearrangement links TRBV3-1 (or the pseudogene TRBV3-2) to TRBJ1-1; a possible D gene is TRBD1 (5 bases). Germline CDR1 is LGHDT and CDR2 is YNNKEL (reference sequence). Deletions cut 4 bases from V and 1 base from J, with 10 bases between. This CDR3 comprises 14 residues. The CDR3 DNA sequence: TGTGCCAGCAGCCCGGGACCCCCGAACACTGAAGCTTTCTTT. This codes for CASSPGPPNTEAFF.

The J gene is TRBJ2-7, the V gene TRBV7-2, with 8 bases lining up with TRBD2. The J segment lost 3 bases and the V segment lost 5 bases, leaving 9 bases of the junction unmatched. The CDR3 sequence is 15 residues long. Germline lookup yields CDR1 SGHTA and CDR2 FQGNSA. The CDR3 DNA is TGTGCCAGCAGCCCCTTCAGCGGGAGCGTCTACGAGCAGTACTTC. It is translated as CASSPFSGSVYEQYF.

V is TRBV2 and J is TRBJ1-6; unclear D gene. CDR1 is SNHLY and CDR2 is FYNNEI in the germline V gene. The CDR3 runs to 14 residues. The V and J ends lost 4 bases and 9 bases respectively, with 13 bases between them. This CDR3 is CASSVEREGSPLHF. In DNA form, the CDR3 reads TGTGCCAGCAGTGTCGAGAGGGAAGGTTCACCCCTCCACTTT.

V is TRBV5-5 and J is TRBJ2-3, with D tentatively TRBD1 (5 bases). Germline assignment: CDR1 SGHKS and CDR2 YYEKEE (reference sequence). V lost 6 bases and J 4 bases, leaving 18 bases between the germline ends. The CDR3 runs 15 residues. CDR3 DNA: TGTGCCAGCATCCCTTCCAGGGTTGTGGCAGATACGCAGTATTTT. Encoded protein: CASIPSRVVADTQYF.

The rearrangement joins TRBV19 to TRBJ2-7, with D tentatively TRBD1 (5 bases). The germline gives CDR1 LNHDA, CDR2 SQIVND (reference sequence). Trimming cost V 4 bases and J 0 bases, with 7 bases left between them. The CDR3 contains 13 residues. The CDR3 reads CASSKGPSYEQYF. CDR3 nucleotides: TGTGCCAGTAGTAAGGGGCCCTCCTACGAGCAGTACTTC.

The V and J genes are TRBV14 and TRBJ2-7; tentatively, D is TRBD2 (6 bases). This CDR3 is built from 15 residues. Germline V gene lookup returns CDR1 SGHDN and CDR2 FVKESK. Trimming took off 1 base at V and 0 bases at J, with 10 bases between the two ends. CDR3 nucleotide sequence: TGTGCCAGCAGCCAAGTTGGGGGGAGCTCCTACGAGCAGTACTTC. As protein: CASSQVGGSSYEQYF. Full variable domain (outside the CDR3, taken from reference TRBV14 and TRBJ2-7): EAGVTQFPSHSVIEKGQTVTLRCDPISGHDNLYWYRRVMGKEIKFLLHFVKESKQDESGMPNNRFLAERTGGTYSTLKVQPAELEDSGVYFCASSQVGGSSYEQYFGPGTRLTVT.

V and J are TRBV9 and TRBJ1-3; 12 positions match TRBD1. The V gene end was trimmed by 3 bases and the J gene end by 4 bases; junction bases not matched to a gene: 5. The CDR3 has 16 amino acids. Germline loops: CDR1 SGDLS, CDR2 YYNGEE. The CDR3 DNA follows: TGTGCCAGCAGCGCGGGACAGGGGGCGCTCGGAAACACCATATATTTT. Residues: CASSAGQGALGNTIYF.

The chain joins TRBV12-3 or TRBV12-4 to TRBJ1-4; D not resolved. V gave up 5 bases and J gave up 6 bases, with 7 bases separating them. The CDR3 covers 12 residues. In DNA form, the CDR3 reads TGTGCCAGCAGTCCCGGGGATGAAAAACTGTTTTTT. This gives the protein CASSPGDEKLFF.

This sequence joins TRBV4-1 and TRBJ2-1, with D unclear. The CDR3 extends over 16 amino acids. V was cut by 5 bases and J by 0 bases, with 14 bases left in between. Germline CDR1 and CDR2: MGHRA and YSYEKL. CDR3 region: CASSASSSSSYNEQFF. DNA for the CDR3: TGCGCCAGCAGCGCCAGTAGCAGCAGCTCCTACAATGAGCAGTTCTTC.

The chain recombines TRBV19 with TRBJ2-1; tentative D call: TRBD1 (5 bases). Germline V gene data show CDR1 as LNHDA and CDR2 as SQIVND (reference sequence). Trimming left V 5 bases short and J 3 bases short, with 11 bases between. CDR3 length: 14 amino acids. CDR3: CASSLAGIYNEQFF. For the CDR3, the DNA is TGTGCCAGTAGTCTTGCAGGGATCTACAATGAGCAGTTCTTC.

This CDR3 is CASSQVATPGGKDSGANVLTF. Here the CDR3 DNA reads TGTGCCAGCAGCCAAGTCGCGACCCCAGGGGGTAAAGACTCTGGGGCCAACGTCCTGACTTTC. The V gene is TRBV3-1 (or the pseudogene TRBV3-2), the J gene TRBJ2-6, with TRBD1 identical over 7 bases. Germline lookup yields CDR1 LGHDT and CDR2 YNNKEL (reference sequence). Unmatched junction bases numbered 15, after V lost 1 base and J lost 0 bases. The CDR3 has 21 amino acids.